This T cell receptor beta chain came from a study of spatial heterogeneity in lung cancer. Overall study: Consistently, beta-chain sequences turned up in larger numbers than alpha-chain sequences did.

This clonotype has more than one count but fewer than ten. Being one base from a much bigger clone, this may be a read error. Time point defined: sample taken at primary tumor resection. Each molecule of TCR cDNA was tagged with one unique molecular identifier. TCRdb re-derived calls from the 5' RACE reads in MiXCR, one entry per CDR3 protein. This table has about 5,000 distinct CDR3 sequences, just under 3% appearing once. The sample here was normal lung tissue next to the tumor, taken at surgery. The sequence came from a male donor with early-stage non-small cell lung cancer.

The CDR3 DNA follows: TGTGCCAGCAGCATGCTTTGGACAGGGAGAACTGGGGCCAACGTCCTGAATTTC. It codes for CASSMLWTGRTGANVLNF. The V and J genes are TRBV21-1 and TRBJ2-6; TRBD1 is the table's D call and was not checked against the DNA. TRBV21-1 is a pseudogene segment. The CDR3 covers 18 residues.